This T cell receptor (beta chain) is drawn from a study of control samples from healthy donors and cancer patients. Clones were sequenced by immunoSEQ multiplex PCR, and TCRdb holds only the in-frame ones, with some missing. The repertoire has 150,000 or so clones, about 91% of them found once; the top ten carry about 1.8%. The CDR3 extends over 17 amino acids. V lost 1 base to trimming and J lost 6 bases; unmatched junction nucleotides: 12. The V gene's germline CDR1 is LGHNA and CDR2 YNFKEQ. The gene calls are TRBV4-2 and TRBJ2-5; 9 bases agree with TRBD2. The sample taken for sequencing was blood. The TCR sequence derives from a man younger than 35 in good health. The CDR3 sequence: CASSQGGRGGGAQTQYF. Here the CDR3 DNA reads TGTGCCAGCAGCCAAGGGGGACGAGGCGGGGGGGCCCAGACCCAGTACTTC.